The clone carrying this TCR beta chain occurred a few times. Its specificity is unknown. V gave up 11 bases and J gave up 2 bases, with 12 bases separating them. The CDR3 spans 12 residues. In germline, CDR1 is MDHEN, CDR2 SYDVKM. The data were taken from a study of cytomegalovirus exposure and HLA in healthy donors. Those who donated were healthy bone marrow donors. The study, taken as a whole, reports: When presence/absence was analysed, sequencing depth was taken to be roughly uniform across donors. Versus the roughly 670-donor mean, an Asian-associated ancestry cluster reportedly showed fewer N-insertions in a later analysis. Later analysis showed most CMV-associated TCR beta chains appearing HLA-restricted.

Both 60 Vbeta primers and 13 Jbeta primers went into the PCR. Repertoires were generated with immunoSEQ multiplex PCR, while TCRdb's copy carries only in-frame clones and drops some. The sample lists roughly 200,000 clones; roughly 85% were seen once. V gene TRBV28 combines with J gene TRBJ2-5; D is unresolved. Material: PBMCs. The receptor was derived from a woman aged 45-65 years in good health and CMV-seronegative. The CDR3 DNA sequence: TGTGCCGTCCTGAGCGTGCAAGAGACCCAGTACTTC. Translated, it gives CAVLSVQETQYF.